These 17 T cell receptor beta chains came from one sample sequenced in a study of cytomegalovirus exposure and HLA in healthy donors. TCRdb's table, derived via immunoSEQ multiplex PCR, lists solely in-frame clones and lacks some. The table lists tens of thousands of clones, 90% to 95% of them singletons. Sequenced sample: PBMCs. These receptors were obtained from a woman aged 18 to 35 in good health and CMV-seropositive.

The rearrangement links TRBV6-5 to TRBJ1-1, with TRBD1 as a possible D gene (6 bases). Germline values: CDR1 MNHEY, CDR2 SVGAGI. Trimming removed 5 bases at V and 0 bases at J, with 13 bases between. The CDR3 is 15 amino acids. CDR3 sequence (DNA): TGTGCCAGCAGTGACTGGGACACGATGAACACTGAAGCTTTCTTT. It is translated as CASSDWDTMNTEAFF.

V is TRBV19 and J is TRBJ1-1; 7 nucleotides agree with TRBD1. CDR1 and CDR2 (germline): LNHDA, SQIVND (reference sequence). There are 15 residues in the CDR3. Trimming removed 7 bases from V and 4 bases from J; junction bases left unmatched: 12. The DNA of the CDR3 is TGTGCCAGTAAGGTAGGGGGCGCGGAGAGCACTGAAGCTTTCTTT. It codes for CASKVGGAESTEAFF. The whole variable domain, remainder taken from reference TRBV19 and TRBJ1-1, is DGGITQSPKYLFRKEGQNVTLSCEQNLNHDAMYWYRQDPGQGLRLIYYSQIVNDFQKGDIAEGYSVSREKKESFPLTVTSAQKNPTAFYLCASKVGGAESTEAFFGQGTRLTVV.

The rearrangement joins TRBV20-1 to TRBJ2-1, with TRBD2 matching over 8 bases. Trimming removed 6 bases from V and 5 bases from J; junction bases left unmatched: 0. Germline V gene sequence: CDR1 DFQATT, CDR2 SNEGSKA (reference sequence). This CDR3 has 11 amino acids. The CDR3: CSAAGDNEQFF. CDR3 sequence (DNA): TGCAGTGCAGCGGGGGACAATGAGCAGTTCTTC.

This sequence joins TRBV11-3 and TRBJ1-1; D gene unclear. The CDR3 runs 14 residues. V dropped 6 bases and J dropped 7 bases, with 18 bases sitting between them. Germline-derived CDR1 and CDR2 are SGHNT and YENEEA. DNA of the CDR3: TGTGCCAGCAGTCGAGCCGAGGATCCCCGTGAAGCTTTCTTT. Its protein is CASSRAEDPREAFF. Complete variable domain (other parts from reference TRBV11-3 and TRBJ1-1): EAGVVQSPRYKIIEKKQPVAFWCNPISGHNTLYWYLQNLGQGPELLIRYENEEAVDDSQLPKDRFSAERLKGVDSTLKIQPAELGDSAVYLCASSRAEDPREAFFGQGTRLTVV.

This chain joins TRBV5-6 and TRBJ1-5, with D maybe TRBD1 (6 bases). Germline V gene data show CDR1 as SGHDT and CDR2 as YYEEEE. V dropped 4 bases and J dropped 3 bases, with 11 bases sitting between them. This CDR3 comprises 14 residues. The CDR3 coding sequence is TGTGCCAGCAGCATTACAGGGTACAATCAGCCCCAGCATTTT. Encoded protein: CASSITGYNQPQHF.

J is TRBJ2-3 and V is TRBV9; 7 bases align to TRBD1. CDR1 is SGDLS, CDR2 YYNGEE, per germline. The V and J ends lost 0 bases and 1 base, in that order; junction bases with no gene match: 5. The CDR3 has 16 residues. The CDR3 spells CASSVATGAGTDTQYF. In DNA form, the CDR3 reads TGTGCCAGCAGCGTAGCTACAGGGGCAGGCACAGATACGCAGTATTTT.

CDR3 loop: CASSPYEVPSEKLFF. In DNA, the CDR3 is TGTGCCAGCAGCCCGTACGAAGTTCCCAGTGAAAAACTGTTTTTT. The chain has TRBV7-9 and TRBJ1-4, with D uncertain. The V end lost 5 bases, the J end lost 7 bases, and 17 bases lay between the germline ends. Germline loops: CDR1 SEHNR, CDR2 FQNEAQ (reference sequence). The CDR3 loop spans 15 amino acids. Looking up the rest from reference TRBV7-9 and TRBJ1-4 gives the full variable domain: DTGVSQNPRHKITKRGQNVTFRCDPISEHNRLYWYRQTLGQGPEFLTYFQNEAQLEKSRLLSDRFSAERPKGSFSTLEIQRTEQGDSAMYLCASSPYEVPSEKLFFGSGTQLSVL.

This clone has a single count. J is TRBJ1-2 and V is TRBV7-2; 7 bases map to TRBD1. V was clipped by 1 base and J by 2 bases; unmatched bases: 4. The CDR3 contains 15 residues. The V gene's germline CDR1 is SGHTA and CDR2 FQGNSA. The CDR3 sequence: CASSLGPTGNYGYTF. The CDR3 nucleotides are TGTGCCAGCAGCTTAGGCCCGACAGGGAACTATGGCTACACCTTC.

The gene calls are TRBV29-1 and TRBJ2-7; 7 nucleotides align to TRBD2. This CDR3 contains 15 residues. After removal of 2 bases from V and 2 bases from J, the junction contained 9 bases not matched to a gene. Per germline, CDR1 SQVTM and CDR2 ANQGSEA. The DNA for the CDR3 is TGCAGCGTTGAAACGGGGAGGGAGCTAACCTACGAGCAGTACTTC. Residues: CSVETGRELTYEQYF.

V usage is TRBV5-4 and J usage is TRBJ2-7; TRBD2 agrees at 12 bases. Losses at the gene ends were 4 bases for V and 2 bases for J; bases not matched to a gene: 4. The germline V gene has CDR1 SGHNT and CDR2 YYREEE (reference sequence). The CDR3 contains 15 residues. The CDR3 DNA reads as TGTGCCAGCAGCACCCGACTAGCGGGGGCCTACGAGCAGTACTTC. It codes for CASSTRLAGAYEQYF. The complete variable domain, with remaining parts taken from reference TRBV5-4 and TRBJ2-7, reads ETGVTQSPTHLIKTRGQQVTLRCSSQSGHNTVSWYQQALGQGPQFIFQYYREEENGRGNFPPRFSGLQFPNYSSELNVNALELDDSALYLCASSTRLAGAYEQYFGPGTRLTVT.

This chain uses TRBV11-3 with TRBJ2-6, with TRBD1 matching 8 bases. This CDR3 comprises 17 residues. Germline trimming cut 4 bases from V and 0 bases from J; bases unmatched to any gene: 5. Germline V lookup: CDR1 SGHNT, CDR2 YENEEA. CDR3 sequence (DNA): TGTGCCAGCAGCTCCGGACAGGGACTCTCTGGGGCCAACGTCCTGACTTTC. This codes for CASSSGQGLSGANVLTF.

The rearrangement uses TRBV25-1 and TRBJ2-1, with TRBD1 matching 8 bases. CDR3 length: 16 amino acids. CDR1 and CDR2 (germline): MGHDK, SYGVNS. The V segment lost 5 bases and the J segment 0 bases; nucleotides outside the gene matches: 6. The CDR3 region is CASSSTQGVSYNEQFF. The CDR3 region has the DNA TGTGCCAGCAGTTCGACACAGGGGGTCTCCTACAATGAGCAGTTCTTC.

The J gene is TRBJ1-4, the V gene TRBV18; no reliable D call. CDR1 KGHSH and CDR2 LQKENI come from the germline V gene. The CDR3 length is 16 residues. Deletions cut 1 base from V and 8 bases from J, with 17 bases between. The CDR3 reads CASSPLQPGSGEKLFF. CDR3 DNA sequence: TGTGCCAGCTCACCACTGCAGCCCGGGAGTGGGGAAAAACTGTTTTTT.

V usage is TRBV29-1 and J usage is TRBJ2-5; 9 bases agree with TRBD2. The CDR3 runs to 15 residues. Germline trimming cut 3 bases from V and 5 bases from J; bases unmatched to any gene: 10. Germline V gene sequence: CDR1 SQVTM, CDR2 ANQGSEA. The CDR3 is CSVDKVAGEVETQYF. The DNA of the CDR3 is TGCAGCGTTGATAAAGTAGCGGGAGAGGTGGAGACCCAGTACTTC.

The rearrangement uses TRBV29-1 and TRBJ1-3; D unresolved. The CDR3 sequence is 11 residues long. Between the trimmed V and J ends, which lost 7 bases and 4 bases, there was a span of 8 bases. Per germline, CDR1 SQVTM and CDR2 ANQGSEA. The CDR3 DNA follows: TGCAGCGCTGAGGAGGGAAACACCATATATTTT. Translated: CSAEEGNTIYF. Variable domain in full (rest from reference TRBV29-1 and TRBJ1-3): SAVISQKPSRDICQRGTSLTIQCQVDSQVTMMFWYRQQPGQSLTLIATANQGSEATYESGFVIDKFPISRPNLTFSTLTVSNMSPEDSSIYLCSAEEGNTIYFGEGSWLTVV.

This rearrangement joins TRBV2 to TRBJ1-3; no firm D call. Germline CDR1 reads SNHLY; CDR2 reads FYNNEI. V was trimmed by 6 bases and J by 1 base, leaving 13 bases between them. The CDR3 has 15 amino acids. CDR3 DNA sequence: TGTGCCAGCAGGTTACCGCCGGGGTCTGGAAACACCATATATTTT. This codes for CASRLPPGSGNTIYF.

The chain is built from TRBV2 and TRBJ2-5; no clear D gene. CDR3 length: 16 amino acids. Germline assignment: CDR1 SNHLY and CDR2 FYNNEI. The V and J ends lost 1 base and 2 bases respectively, with 14 bases between them. CDR3 nucleotides: TGTGCCAGCAGTGAAGAGGTGAACTACTTACAAGAGACCCAGTACTTC. Translated, it gives CASSEEVNYLQETQYF. Full variable domain (outside the CDR3, taken from reference TRBV2 and TRBJ2-5): EPEVTQTPSHQVTQMGQEVILRCVPISNHLYFYWYRQILGQKVEFLVSFYNNEISEKSEIFDDQFSVERPDGSNFTLKIRSTKLEDSAMYFCASSEEVNYLQETQYFGPGTRLLVL.